Listed below are T cell receptor beta chains from one sample, sequenced in a study of monozygotic twins with inflammatory bowel disease. Reanalyzing the 5' RACE reads, TCRdb keeps one entry per CDR3 protein, without DNA. The sample totals roughly 150,000 distinct CDR3 sequences; its top ten clones hold around 1.2%. The sample was blood. Source of these receptors: a human donor with ulcerative colitis or Crohn's disease, or a healthy co-twin of an affected twin (not recorded which). Each CDR3 is given with its conserved first and last residue. Not all rows give a size; the values are once, few, many and, for expanded clones, a class.

TRBV6-1	NA	TRBJ2-2	CASRHQGLPSEGGELFF
TRBV11-3	NA	TRBJ1-1	CASSQEGNTEAFF
TRBV5-1	NA	TRBJ2-1	CASSSSGDVSNEQFF
TRBV7-9	NA	TRBJ2-2	CASSLTQGNTGELFF
TRBV29-1	NA	TRBJ1-2	CSVDGRQVSTLYGYTF
TRBV5-1	NA	TRBJ2-5	CASSLGSLTGAQETQYF
TRBV7-3	NA	TRBJ2-3	CASSLGRGTDTQYF
TRBV7-3	NA	TRBJ1-2	CASSLEGVGYGYTF
TRBV10-3	NA	TRBJ2-6	CAVRDRADGANVLTF
TRBV5-4	NA	TRBJ2-7	CASSLQGPHEQYF
TRBV20-1	medium-sized	TRBJ2-2	CSARRSSGQNTGELFF
TRBV27	NA	TRBJ2-3	CASKTSGGSTDTQYF
TRBV7-2	NA	TRBJ2-3	CASSPYPLDYTDTQYF
TRBV5-4	NA	TRBJ2-7	CASSWDPIIKNEQYF
TRBV19	NA	TRBJ1-2	CASSIDRGYGYTF
TRBV7-2	NA	TRBJ2-1	CASSFQLAGGRDEQFF
TRBV6-5	NA	TRBJ2-7	CASSSTGNEQYF